Each of the 15 T cell receptor beta chains below was sequenced from the same sample in a study of blood T cell repertoires in COVID-19. Sequencing was performed with immunoSEQ multiplex PCR; in TCRdb, only in-frame clones are kept and a portion is missing. The profile shows around 120,000 clones, around 90% of them singletons. Sequenced material: peripheral blood. The receptor source for this set is a human donor in a cohort sampled during active COVID-19.

V gene TRBV25-1 combines with J gene TRBJ1-1, with D possibly TRBD1 on 5 matching bases. Deletions cut 2 bases from V and 6 bases from J, with 13 bases between. This CDR3 contains 14 residues. CDR1 MGHDK and CDR2 SYGVNS come from the germline V gene. The CDR3 bases are TGTGCCAGCAGTGAACGGAGGGGCAGCGCTGAAGCTTTCTTT. Its translation is CASSERRGSAEAFF. The whole variable domain, remainder taken from reference TRBV25-1 and TRBJ1-1, is EADIYQTPRYLVIGTGKKITLECSQTMGHDKMYWYQQDPGMELHLIHYSYGVNSTEKGDLSSESTVSRIRTEHFPLTLESARPSHTSQYLCASSERRGSAEAFFGQGTRLTVV.

J is TRBJ1-2 and V is TRBV5-4; no firm D call. Germline CDR1 reads SGHNT; CDR2 reads YYREEE (reference sequence). This CDR3 comprises 13 residues. V gave up 4 bases and J gave up 4 bases, with 11 bases separating them. The CDR3 nucleotides are TGTGCCAGCAGCCCCCGAACTGGCTATGGCTACACCTTC. This codes for CASSPRTGYGYTF.

CDR3 amino acids: CASSFDPGEDTQYF. The CDR3, as DNA: TGTGCCAGCAGCTTCGACCCCGGGGAAGATACGCAGTATTTT. The genes are TRBV13 and TRBJ2-3; maybe TRBD2 (5 bases). Trimming left V 3 bases short and J 5 bases short, with 12 bases between. The CDR3 spans 14 residues. Per the germline V gene, CDR1 is PRHDT and CDR2 is FYEKMQ (reference sequence).

This chain links TRBV5-4 with TRBJ2-6; tentative D call: TRBD1 (5 bases). The CDR3 extends over 16 amino acids. Germline assignment: CDR1 SGHNT and CDR2 YYREEE (reference sequence). V was cut by 1 base and J by 2 bases, with 10 bases left in between. For the CDR3, the DNA is TGTGCCAGCAGCTTGAGTCCAGGGACTGGGGCCAACGTCCTGACTTTC. Protein sequence: CASSLSPGTGANVLTF.

The chain links TRBV7-7 to TRBJ2-5; tentative D call: TRBD1 (6 bases). The germline V gene has CDR1 SSHAT and CDR2 FNYEAQ (reference sequence). The V gene lost 5 bases and the J gene lost 2 bases, with 9 bases spanning the gap. There are 13 residues in the CDR3. CDR3 bases: TGTGCCAGCAGCCTGGACAGACAAGAGACCCAGTACTTC. Translation gives CASSLDRQETQYF.

J is TRBJ2-1 and V is TRBV7-2, with D perhaps matching TRBD2 (5 bases). V lost 5 bases and J 4 bases, leaving 15 bases between the germline ends. CDR3 length: 15 residues. In germline, CDR1 is SGHTA, CDR2 FQGNSA. The DNA for the CDR3 is TGTGCCAGCAGCCGGACTGGAACTAAATACAATGAGCAGTTCTTC. As protein: CASSRTGTKYNEQFF.

The chain recombines TRBV14 with TRBJ1-4; tentative D call: TRBD1 (6 bases). In germline, CDR1 is SGHDN, CDR2 FVKESK. This CDR3 region has 16 residues. V dropped 0 bases and J dropped 4 bases, with 12 bases sitting between them. CDR3: CASSQELRTDNEKLFF. CDR3 sequence (DNA): TGTGCCAGCAGCCAAGAGCTAAGGACAGATAATGAAAAACTGTTTTTT.

The chain links TRBV25-1 to TRBJ2-7; 11 bases agree with TRBD2. V lost 1 base, J lost 2 bases, and 1 base stayed unmatched. CDR3 length: 15 amino acids. Germline CDR1 is MGHDK and CDR2 is SYGVNS. This CDR3 reads CASSEFSGRAYEQYF. The CDR3 bases are TGTGCCAGCAGTGAATTTAGCGGGAGGGCCTACGAGCAGTACTTC.

This rearrangement joins TRBV6-6 to TRBJ1-4; 8 nucleotides line up with TRBD1. V shed 7 bases, J shed 7 bases, and the junction held 8 bases outside the gene matches. The germline V gene encodes CDR1 MNHNY and CDR2 SVGAGI (reference sequence). This CDR3 is 14 amino acids long. CDR3 protein: CASTPGGVGEKLFF. CDR3 DNA sequence: TGTGCCAGCACACCAGGGGGCGTGGGTGAAAAACTGTTTTTT.

The rearrangement links TRBV5-1 to TRBJ2-5, with a weak D call TRBD1 (6 bases). The length of the CDR3 is 14 residues. From germline, CDR1 is SGHRS and CDR2 YFSETQ. Deletions cut 0 bases from V and 4 bases from J, with 10 bases between. The CDR3 DNA follows: TGCGCCAGCAGCTTGGGGACAGCAGGAGAGACCCAGTACTTC. Its translation: CASSLGTAGETQYF.

This chain joins TRBV5-1 and TRBJ2-7, with 8 bases that match TRBD2. V shed 0 bases, J shed 0 bases, and the junction held 8 bases outside the gene matches. The CDR3 is made up of 17 amino acids. From germline, CDR1 is SGHRS and CDR2 YFSETQ. The chain's CDR3 is CASSLVGGGRFSYEQYF. The DNA of the CDR3 is TGCGCCAGCAGCTTGGTTGGCGGGGGGCGTTTCTCCTACGAGCAGTACTTC.

The J gene is TRBJ1-1, the V gene TRBV7-3; a weak D match, TRBD1 (6 bases). The CDR3 contains 13 residues. The V end lost 5 bases, the J end lost 8 bases, and 15 bases lay between the germline ends. The V gene's germline CDR1 is SGHTA and CDR2 FQGTGA. The CDR3 spells CASSRLGQSEAFF. The CDR3 nucleotides are TGTGCCAGCAGCCGCTTGGGACAATCCGAAGCTTTCTTT.

A few counts support this clone. This chain connects TRBV3-1 (or the pseudogene TRBV3-2) to TRBJ1-5; D not certain. Germline V gene sequence: CDR1 LGHDT, CDR2 YNNKEL (reference sequence). CDR3 length equals 14 residues. V was pared by 4 bases and J by 6 bases, with 13 bases between. CDR3 coding DNA: TGTGCCAGCAGCCTGGGTGATGGGCTTCAGCCCCAGCATTTT. Residues: CASSLGDGLQPQHF.

The rearrangement uses TRBV27 and TRBJ2-3; no clear D. CDR1 is MNHEY and CDR2 is SMNVEV in the germline V gene (reference sequence). V lost 3 bases and J lost 2, with 3 bases in between. The CDR3 is 12 amino acids. In DNA form, the CDR3 reads TGTGCCAGCAGTTTCTCCACAGATACGCAGTATTTT. It encodes CASSFSTDTQYF.

The chain has TRBV10-1 and TRBJ1-1; possibly TRBD1 for D (6 bases). Germline V lookup: CDR1 WNHNN, CDR2 SYGVQD (reference sequence). CDR3 length equals 12 residues. V dropped 2 bases and J dropped 10 bases, with 11 bases sitting between them. CDR3 residues: CASSEMRGRAFF. Here the CDR3 DNA reads TGCGCCAGCAGTGAGATGAGGGGGAGAGCTTTCTTT.